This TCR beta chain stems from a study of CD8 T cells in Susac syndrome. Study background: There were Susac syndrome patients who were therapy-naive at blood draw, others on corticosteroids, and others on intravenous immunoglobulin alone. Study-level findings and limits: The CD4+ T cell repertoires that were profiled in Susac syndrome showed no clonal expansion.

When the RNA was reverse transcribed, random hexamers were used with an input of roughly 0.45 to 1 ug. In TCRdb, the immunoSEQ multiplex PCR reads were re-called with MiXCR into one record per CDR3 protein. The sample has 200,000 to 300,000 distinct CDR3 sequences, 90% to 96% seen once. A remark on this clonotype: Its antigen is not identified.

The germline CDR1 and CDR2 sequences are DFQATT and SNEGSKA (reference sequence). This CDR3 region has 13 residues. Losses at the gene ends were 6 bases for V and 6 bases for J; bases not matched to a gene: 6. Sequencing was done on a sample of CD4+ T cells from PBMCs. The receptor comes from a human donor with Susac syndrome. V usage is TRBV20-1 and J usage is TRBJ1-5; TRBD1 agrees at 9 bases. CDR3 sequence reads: CSAEIQGAQPQHF. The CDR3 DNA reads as TGCAGTGCGGAGATACAGGGGGCTCAGCCCCAGCATTTT.